The clone carrying this T cell receptor (beta chain) rates as medium-sized. Its antigen is unidentified. These data originate in a study of radiotherapy plus CTLA-4 blockade in lung cancer. The V gene end was trimmed by 4 bases and the J gene end by 0 bases; junction bases not matched to a gene: 7. There are 16 residues in the CDR3. Germline values: CDR1 SGHNT, CDR2 YYREEE (reference sequence). TCRdb's copy holds only in-frame clones and misses some; the assay was immunoSEQ multiplex PCR. The data show some 77,000 clones, with around 85% seen just once and around 2% held by the top ten. Study results and limitations: Reports state that early shifts in blood T cell clones, with interferon-beta, best predicted response. Radiotherapy with ipilimumab was followed by blood expansion of tumor-derived clones.

Patients had chemo-refractory metastatic non-small-cell lung cancer and received focal radiation plus CTLA-4 blockade that used ipilimumab. The rearrangement links TRBV5-4 to TRBJ2-7; 10 bases match TRBD1. This receptor was obtained from a human donor with non-small cell lung cancer who had a partial response to radiotherapy plus ipilimumab. The starting material was peripheral blood, obtained from a patient treated with radiotherapy plus ipilimumab. For the CDR3, the DNA is TGTGCCAGCAGCCCAGGGACAGGGGCCATCTCCTACGAGCAGTACTTC. Its protein product is CASSPGTGAISYEQYF.